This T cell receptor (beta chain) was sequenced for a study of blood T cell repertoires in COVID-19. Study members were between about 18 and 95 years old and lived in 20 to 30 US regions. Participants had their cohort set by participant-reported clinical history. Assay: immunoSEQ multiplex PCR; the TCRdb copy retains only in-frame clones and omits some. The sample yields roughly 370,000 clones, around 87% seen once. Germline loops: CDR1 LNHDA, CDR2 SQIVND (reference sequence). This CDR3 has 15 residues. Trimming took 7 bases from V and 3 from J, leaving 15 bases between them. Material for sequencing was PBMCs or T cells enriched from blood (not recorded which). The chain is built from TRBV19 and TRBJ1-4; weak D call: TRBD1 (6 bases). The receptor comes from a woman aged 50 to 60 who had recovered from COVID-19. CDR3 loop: CASNRGYSANEKLFF. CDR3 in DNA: TGTGCCAGTAATAGGGGGTACTCAGCTAATGAAAAACTGTTTTTT. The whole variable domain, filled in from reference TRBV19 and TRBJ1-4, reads DGGITQSPKYLFRKEGQNVTLSCEQNLNHDAMYWYRQDPGQGLRLIYYSQIVNDFQKGDIAEGYSVSREKKESFPLTVTSAQKNPTAFYLCASNRGYSANEKLFFGSGTQLSVL.